This T cell receptor (beta chain) is from a study of technical replicates of blood from a handful of donors. The method was immunoSEQ multiplex PCR; TCRdb's version includes in-frame clones alone and lacks a portion of them. The sample contains around 58,000 clones, about 87% of which appear only once. The length of the CDR3 is 16 residues. The V gene lost 0 bases and the J gene lost 1 base, with 13 bases spanning the gap. Germline values: CDR1 SGHTA, CDR2 FQGNSA. Sequencing input: PBMCs. The origin of this receptor is a human donor in good health. Some clones in this sample may be carry-over from other donors' samples. This chain joins TRBV7-2 and TRBJ2-7; tentative D call: TRBD2 (6 bases). This chain's CDR3 is CASSLAPSAFSYEQYF. The CDR3 DNA is TGTGCCAGCAGCTTAGCGCCTAGCGCCTTTTCCTACGAGCAGTACTTC.